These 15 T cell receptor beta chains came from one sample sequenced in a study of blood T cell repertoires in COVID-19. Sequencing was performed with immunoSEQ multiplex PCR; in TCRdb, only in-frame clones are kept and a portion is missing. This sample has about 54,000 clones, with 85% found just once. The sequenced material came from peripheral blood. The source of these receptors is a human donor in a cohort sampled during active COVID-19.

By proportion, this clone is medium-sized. The CDR3 region is CSVETGSEKLFF. The DNA for the CDR3 is TGCAGCGTTGAGACAGGGAGTGAAAAACTGTTTTTT. The chain has TRBV29-1 and TRBJ1-4, with TRBD1 matching over 7 bases. The CDR3 covers 12 residues. With V trimmed by 3 bases and J by 7 bases, 2 bases remained unmatched. Germline values: CDR1 SQVTM, CDR2 ANQGSEA.

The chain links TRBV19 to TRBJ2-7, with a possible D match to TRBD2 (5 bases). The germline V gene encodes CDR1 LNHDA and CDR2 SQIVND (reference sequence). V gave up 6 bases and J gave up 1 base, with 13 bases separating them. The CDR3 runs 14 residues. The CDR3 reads CASSDPGSSYEQYF. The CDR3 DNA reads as TGTGCCAGTAGCGACCCTGGGAGTTCCTACGAGCAGTACTTC.

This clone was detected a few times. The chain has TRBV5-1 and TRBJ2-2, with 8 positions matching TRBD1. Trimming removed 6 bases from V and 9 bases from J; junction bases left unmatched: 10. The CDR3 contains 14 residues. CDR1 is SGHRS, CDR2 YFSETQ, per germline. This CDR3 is CASTPADRGRELFF. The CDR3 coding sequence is TGCGCCAGCACTCCTGCAGACAGGGGCAGGGAGCTGTTTTTT.

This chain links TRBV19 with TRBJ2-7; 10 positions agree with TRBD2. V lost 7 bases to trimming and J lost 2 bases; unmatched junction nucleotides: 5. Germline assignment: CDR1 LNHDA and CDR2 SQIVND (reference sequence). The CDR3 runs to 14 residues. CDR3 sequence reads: CASTRTSGTYEQYF. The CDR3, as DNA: TGTGCCAGTACCCGGACTAGCGGCACCTACGAGCAGTACTTC.

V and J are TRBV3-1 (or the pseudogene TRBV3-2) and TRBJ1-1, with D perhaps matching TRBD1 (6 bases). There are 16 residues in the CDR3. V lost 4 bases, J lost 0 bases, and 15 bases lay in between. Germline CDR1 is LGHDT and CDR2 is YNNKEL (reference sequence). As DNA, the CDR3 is TGTGCCAGCAGCCTTCATAGGGGGAAGATGAACACTGAAGCTTTCTTT. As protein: CASSLHRGKMNTEAFF.

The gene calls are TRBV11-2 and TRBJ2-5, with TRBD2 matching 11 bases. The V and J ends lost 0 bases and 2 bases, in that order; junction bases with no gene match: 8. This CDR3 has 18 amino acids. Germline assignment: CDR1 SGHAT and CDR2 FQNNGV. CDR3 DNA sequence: TGTGCCAGCAGCTTAGAGGGTCTAGCGGGAGGTGGTCAAGAGACCCAGTACTTC. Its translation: CASSLEGLAGGGQETQYF.

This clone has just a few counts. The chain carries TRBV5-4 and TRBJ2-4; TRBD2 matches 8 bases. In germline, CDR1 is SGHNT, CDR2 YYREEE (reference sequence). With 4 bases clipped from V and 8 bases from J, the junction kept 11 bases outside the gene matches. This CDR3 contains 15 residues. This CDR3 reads CASSRGGRYSDIQYF. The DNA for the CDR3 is TGTGCCAGCAGCCGGGGGGGGAGATATTCGGACATTCAGTACTTC. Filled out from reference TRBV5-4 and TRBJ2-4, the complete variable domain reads ETGVTQSPTHLIKTRGQQVTLRCSSQSGHNTVSWYQQALGQGPQFIFQYYREEENGRGNFPPRFSGLQFPNYSSELNVNALELDDSALYLCASSRGGRYSDIQYFGAGTRLSVL.

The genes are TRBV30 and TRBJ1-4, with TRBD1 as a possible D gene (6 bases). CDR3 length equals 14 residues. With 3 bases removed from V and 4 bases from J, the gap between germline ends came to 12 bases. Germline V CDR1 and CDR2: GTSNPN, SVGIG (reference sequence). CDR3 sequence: CAWSPGGLNEKLFF. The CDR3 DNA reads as TGTGCCTGGAGCCCGGGGGGCCTTAATGAAAAACTGTTTTTT.

Written as DNA, the CDR3 is TGTGCCAGCAGTCCGGACAGGGAACGTGGAAACACCATATATTTT. Protein sequence: CASSPDRERGNTIYF. The V gene is TRBV6-5, the J gene TRBJ1-3, with 8 bases aligning to TRBD1. This CDR3 is 15 amino acids long. Trimming removed 5 bases from V and 3 bases from J; junction bases left unmatched: 6. Germline CDR1 and CDR2: MNHEY and SVGAGI.

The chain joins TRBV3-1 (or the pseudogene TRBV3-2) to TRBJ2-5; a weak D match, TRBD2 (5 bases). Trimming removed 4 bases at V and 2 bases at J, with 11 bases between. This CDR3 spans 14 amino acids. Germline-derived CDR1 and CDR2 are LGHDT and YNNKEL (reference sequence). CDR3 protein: CASSLAQSQETQYF. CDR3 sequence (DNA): TGTGCCAGCAGCCTAGCGCAATCTCAAGAGACCCAGTACTTC.

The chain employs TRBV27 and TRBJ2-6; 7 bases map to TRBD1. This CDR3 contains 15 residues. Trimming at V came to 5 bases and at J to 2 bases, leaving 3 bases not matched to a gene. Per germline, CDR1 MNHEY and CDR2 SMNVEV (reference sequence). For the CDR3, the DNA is TGTGCCAGCAGTCCCGACAGGGCTGGGGCCAACGTCCTGACTTTC. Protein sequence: CASSPDRAGANVLTF.

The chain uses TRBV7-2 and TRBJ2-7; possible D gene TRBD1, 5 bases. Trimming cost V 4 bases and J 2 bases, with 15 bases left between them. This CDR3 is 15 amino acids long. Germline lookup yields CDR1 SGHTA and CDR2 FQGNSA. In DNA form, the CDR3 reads TGTGCCAGCAGCTCAGTCGTGGGGCACACCTACGAGCAGTACTTC. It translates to CASSSVVGHTYEQYF.

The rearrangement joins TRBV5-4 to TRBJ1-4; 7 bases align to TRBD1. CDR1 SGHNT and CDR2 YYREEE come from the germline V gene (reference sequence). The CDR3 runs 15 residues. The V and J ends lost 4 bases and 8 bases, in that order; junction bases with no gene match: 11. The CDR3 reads CASSTYRGQGEKLFF. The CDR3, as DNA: TGTGCCAGCAGCACCTACAGGGGCCAGGGGGAAAAACTGTTTTTT.

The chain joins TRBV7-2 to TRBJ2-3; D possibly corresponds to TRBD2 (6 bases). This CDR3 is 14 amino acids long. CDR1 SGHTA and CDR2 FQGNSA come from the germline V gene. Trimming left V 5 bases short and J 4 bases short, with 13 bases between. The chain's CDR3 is CASSPRLVSDTQYF. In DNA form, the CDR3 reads TGTGCCAGCAGCCCACGACTAGTTTCAGATACGCAGTATTTT.

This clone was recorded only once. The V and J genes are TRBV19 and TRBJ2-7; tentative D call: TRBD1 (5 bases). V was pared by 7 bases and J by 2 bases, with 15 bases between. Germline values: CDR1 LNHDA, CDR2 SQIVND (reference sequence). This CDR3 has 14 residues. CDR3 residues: CASTRQIGTYEQYF. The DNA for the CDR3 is TGTGCCAGTACCAGACAGATAGGGACCTACGAGCAGTACTTC.